The 20 T cell receptor beta chains in this list originate from one sample, sequenced in a study of T-cell reconstitution after alpha-beta-depleted transplantation in children. Unique molecular identifiers were incorporated during preparation of the TCRbeta library. TCRdb recomputed calls from the PCR reads with MiXCR, one row per CDR3 protein. The table lists about 980,000 distinct CDR3 sequences, 25% to 30% of them singletons. The material was PBMCs, mostly from graft donor cells, obtained 360 days after TCRalphabeta/CD19-depleted stem cell transplant. These receptor sequences come from a boy younger than two who had a stem cell transplant for SCID, so the T cells may come from the graft donor.

This chain connects TRBV2 to TRBJ2-1; no clear D. V lost 7 bases, J lost 9 bases, and 19 bases lay in between. This CDR3 has 14 amino acids. Per germline, CDR1 SNHLY and CDR2 FYNNEI. The CDR3 loop is CASIRGSPVAEQFF. CDR3 nucleotides: TGTGCCAGCATTAGAGGCTCCCCAGTGGCTGAGCAGTTCTTC.

The V call is TRBV5-1, the J call TRBJ2-1; TRBD2 aligns across 7 bases. With V trimmed by 6 bases and J by 7 bases, 13 bases remained unmatched. Germline V gives CDR1 SGHRS, CDR2 YFSETQ. The CDR3 is made up of 15 amino acids. The CDR3 DNA reads as TGCGCCAGCACCCCTGGCGGGGGTACTTGGAATGAGCAGTTCTTC. As protein: CASTPGGGTWNEQFF.

This clonotype was seen only a few times. The CDR3 region is CASSLMGLGEQFF. The CDR3 coding sequence is TGTGCCAGCAGTTTGATGGGGTTGGGTGAGCAGTTCTTC. This sequence joins TRBV12-3 or TRBV12-4 and TRBJ2-1, with D hard to call. The V end lost 3 bases, the J end lost 9 bases, and 12 bases lay between the germline ends. The CDR3 is made up of 13 amino acids.

The sample holds many counts of this clonotype. The CDR3, as DNA: TGCAGCGTTGAAGGGGTTAGCGGGGCATGGTATGAGCAGTTCTTC. It translates to CSVEGVSGAWYEQFF. The genes are TRBV29-1 and TRBJ2-1, with 8 nucleotides matching TRBD2. CDR3 size: 15 residues. Trimming took 1 base from V and 8 from J; bases not matched to a gene: 10. CDR1 is SQVTM, CDR2 ANQGSEA, per germline.

The V gene is TRBV28, the J gene TRBJ2-6; D is unclear. This CDR3 region has 15 residues. V dropped 1 base and J dropped 0 bases, with 4 bases sitting between them. The germline V gene encodes CDR1 MDHEN and CDR2 SYDVKM. In DNA form, the CDR3 reads TGTGCCAGCAGTTTATTGGCCTCTGGGGCCAACGTCCTGACTTTC. This encodes CASSLLASGANVLTF.

This clonotype was found a few times. The rearrangement uses TRBV9 and TRBJ2-2, with unresolved D. CDR3 size: 14 residues. Trimming removed 0 bases from V and 4 bases from J, with 7 bases in between. Germline values: CDR1 SGDLS, CDR2 YYNGEE. The CDR3 region has the DNA TGTGCCAGCAGCGTAGTAGGAACCACCGGGGAGCTGTTTTTT. Amino acids: CASSVVGTTGELFF.

This rearrangement joins TRBV5-1 to TRBJ2-1; no clear D gene. The CDR3 runs to 15 residues. V was trimmed by 1 base and J by 0 bases, leaving 8 bases between them. CDR1 is SGHRS and CDR2 is YFSETQ in the germline V gene. The CDR3 nucleotides read TGCGCCAGCAGCTTGACTAAGCCCTCCTACAATGAGCAGTTCTTC. Translating it yields CASSLTKPSYNEQFF.

The rearrangement joins TRBV5-1 to TRBJ2-2; D is undetermined. The CDR3 runs 14 residues. Trimming stripped 0 bases from V and 4 bases from J, with 7 bases between. CDR1 SGHRS and CDR2 YFSETQ come from the germline V gene. CDR3 protein: CASSLESTTGELFF. DNA of the CDR3: TGCGCCAGCAGCTTGGAAAGTACCACCGGGGAGCTGTTTTTT.

The chain is built from TRBV7-2 and TRBJ2-1; no reliable D call. CDR1 is SGHTA and CDR2 is FQGNSA in the germline V gene. V was shortened by 1 base and J by 5 bases, with 9 bases between the two germline ends. This CDR3 is 14 amino acids long. The CDR3 DNA sequence: TGTGCCAGCAGCTTAGTAGGCCTTGACAATGAGCAGTTCTTC. Its translation: CASSLVGLDNEQFF.

The table lists this clonotype with a few counts. As DNA, the CDR3 is TGTGCCATCAGTTCCCAGGGGGACGGGTACGAGCAGTACTTC. It encodes CAISSQGDGYEQYF. The chain combines TRBV10-3 with TRBJ2-7, with 7 bases matching TRBD1. CDR3 length: 14 residues. V shed 5 bases, J shed 4 bases, and the junction held 8 bases outside the gene matches. Germline V CDR1 and CDR2: ENHRY, SYGVKD.

The V and J genes are TRBV6-1 and TRBJ1-1; D is undetermined. Germline V CDR1 and CDR2: MNHNS, SASEGT. The germline V and J ends were trimmed by 4 bases and 1 base, with 13 bases remaining between them. The CDR3 is 15 amino acids. In DNA, the CDR3 is TGTGCCAGCAGTGGCAGGTCACTATCGAACACTGAAGCTTTCTTT. Encoded protein: CASSGRSLSNTEAFF.

The chain recombines TRBV5-1 with TRBJ2-1, with TRBD2 matching 7 bases. The ends lost 5 bases at V and 5 bases at J; junction bases unmatched: 13. The germline V gene has CDR1 SGHRS and CDR2 YFSETQ. The CDR3 spans 16 residues. The CDR3, as DNA: TGCGCCAGCAGTTCGGCTCCGCATGGGGGGGACAATGAGCAGTTCTTC. As protein: CASSSAPHGGDNEQFF.

The V gene is TRBV5-1, the J gene TRBJ1-1; TRBD1 is a possible D gene (5 bases). The CDR3 runs to 15 residues. Trimming left V 0 bases short and J 0 bases short, with 9 bases between. The germline V gene encodes CDR1 SGHRS and CDR2 YFSETQ. The CDR3 here is CASSLVTGLNTEAFF. CDR3 sequence (DNA): TGCGCCAGCAGCTTGGTAACAGGCCTGAACACTGAAGCTTTCTTT.

J is TRBJ2-2 and V is TRBV2, with a tentative D call TRBD2 (6 bases). This CDR3 region has 13 residues. Trimming took off 4 bases at V and 13 bases at J, with 16 bases between the two ends. Germline values: CDR1 SNHLY, CDR2 FYNNEI. The CDR3 DNA reads as TGTGCCAGCAGTGTGTGGACAAAGGAGGGGCTGTTTTTT. Protein product: CASSVWTKEGLFF.

This clonotype came up a few times. This chain joins TRBV4-2 and TRBJ2-3, with D maybe TRBD2 (5 bases). V lost 2 bases and J lost 2, with 11 bases in between. CDR3 length equals 15 residues. CDR1 LGHNA and CDR2 YNFKEQ come from the germline V gene. CDR3 region: CASSQRGQVTDTQYF. The DNA of the CDR3 is TGTGCCAGCAGCCAACGCGGGCAGGTCACAGATACGCAGTATTTT.

This clonotype has a handful of counts. J is TRBJ1-2 and V is TRBV12-3 or TRBV12-4; no clear D gene. Deletions cut 6 bases from V and 5 bases from J, with 13 bases between. The CDR3 is 13 residues long. The CDR3 region is CASSWANGYGYTF. In nucleotides, the CDR3 is TGTGCCAGCAGCTGGGCGAACGGGTATGGCTACACCTTC.

The V call is TRBV3-1, the J call TRBJ1-2; D call uncertain. The CDR3 extends over 14 amino acids. Deletions cut 4 bases from V and 2 bases from J, with 11 bases between. Per germline, CDR1 LGHDT and CDR2 YNNKEL (reference sequence). In DNA form, the CDR3 reads TGTGCCAGCAGCCCGAATCCGGACAACTATGGCTACACCTTC. The encoded protein is CASSPNPDNYGYTF.

This chain uses TRBV5-1 with TRBJ1-1; D remains unclear. The CDR3 consists of 15 residues. Trimming removed 3 bases at V and 0 bases at J, with 12 bases between. Germline V CDR1 and CDR2: SGHRS, YFSETQ. The CDR3 protein is CASSSGRQVNTEAFF. In DNA, the CDR3 is TGCGCCAGCAGCTCGGGCCGGCAAGTGAACACTGAAGCTTTCTTT.

The rearrangement links TRBV6-1 to TRBJ2-1; 14 nucleotides agree with TRBD2. Per the germline V gene, CDR1 is MNHNS and CDR2 is SASEGT. This CDR3 comprises 16 residues. V was clipped by 6 bases and J by 8 bases; unmatched bases: 9. As DNA, the CDR3 is TGTGCCAGCAGCCGACTAGCGGGGGGGAGAGGCGATGAGCAGTTCTTC. Its protein product is CASSRLAGGRGDEQFF.

This clonotype was detected ten times or more. The V gene is TRBV27, the J gene TRBJ1-2, with TRBD1 matching over 8 bases. This CDR3 has 14 residues. With 6 bases clipped from V and 7 bases from J, the junction kept 10 bases outside the gene matches. In germline, CDR1 is MNHEY, CDR2 SMNVEV (reference sequence). The CDR3 here is CASRPSTGVGGYTF. The CDR3 DNA reads as TGTGCCAGCAGGCCCTCGACAGGGGTTGGTGGCTACACCTTC.